This T cell receptor (beta chain) comes out of a study of tumor-infiltrating lymphocytes in primary liver carcinoma. This clonotype was observed at least ten times. The authors made TCR beta cDNA from around 500 ng total RNA with a constant-region primer. Modified slightly, ARM-PCR produced TCR beta libraries over three nested multiplex PCR rounds. TRBV1-TRBV30 forward and Cbeta reverse primers drove the first two roughly 10-cycle rounds. TCRdb analysed the multiplex PCR reads with MiXCR anew, one entry per CDR3 protein. The repertoire has approximately 100,000 distinct CDR3 sequences, about 67% of them found once; the top ten carry roughly 12%. For each extraction, RNA and DNA were obtained together from about 21-30 mg of unsorted bulk tissue. The germline V gene has CDR1 SGHVS and CDR2 FQNEAQ. With V trimmed by 0 bases and J by 6 bases, 0 bases remained unmatched. The CDR3 runs to 13 residues.

The chain has TRBV7-8 and TRBJ1-2; 8 bases are shared with TRBD1. The receptor was isolated from a woman aged 60-75 years with primary liver carcinoma and hepatitis B virus infection. The sample consisted of liver tumor tissue from sampling region 2. As for subset: tumor region T2, inferior pole. The CDR3 spells CASSLARGHGYTF. CDR3 sequence (DNA): TGTGCCAGCAGCTTAGCCAGGGGGCATGGCTACACCTTC. Full variable domain (missing parts from reference TRBV7-8 and TRBJ1-2): GAGVSQSPRYKVAKRGQDVALRCDPISGHVSLFWYQQALGQGPEFLTYFQNEAQLDKSGLPSDRFFAERPEGSVSTLKIQRTQQEDSAVYLCASSLARGHGYTFGSGTRLTVV.